This T cell receptor beta chain was found in a study of control samples from healthy donors and cancer patients. V lost 6 bases, J lost 6 bases, and 14 bases lay in between. There are 13 residues in the CDR3. Germline V gene lookup returns CDR1 SGHVS and CDR2 FNYEAQ. Generated by immunoSEQ multiplex PCR, the TCRdb table keeps only in-frame clones and is missing some. The repertoire holds roughly 88,000 clones, 90% to 95% seen once, with 8% in the top ten. The sequenced sample consisted of blood. This TCR was recovered from a man aged 18 to 30 in good health. J is TRBJ1-2 and V is TRBV7-6, with a possible D match to TRBD1 (6 bases). The CDR3 DNA reads as TGTGCCAGCAGTCTAATAGGGGGAGATGGCTACACCTTC. Translation gives CASSLIGGDGYTF.